Listed below are T cell receptor beta chains from one sample, sequenced in a study of blood T cells in healthy people across ages. TCRdb re-called the 5' RACE reads with MiXCR, one entry per CDR3 protein. Of about 1.5 million distinct CDR3 sequences listed, roughly 45% are singletons. Material: blood. The source of these receptors is a woman younger than 35 in good health. CDR3s leave out the opening cysteine and the closing phenylalanine or tryptophan. Each record gives: D gene, V gene, CDR3 protein. A D gene is named only where the DNA matches it firmly.

D: NA; V: TRBV27; CDR3: ATLPGTPSGNEQY
D: NA; V: TRBV6-6; CDR3: ASNLDRDYGYT
D: NA; V: TRBV12-5; CDR3: ASGTRETQY
D: TRBD1; V: TRBV29-1; CDR3: SVEPDRGRAYGYT
D: NA; V: TRBV4-1; CDR3: ASSQVGVSAIGETQY
D: TRBD2; V: TRBV12-3/TRBV12-4; CDR3: ASSRGLAGGNYNEQF
D: NA; V: TRBV5-5; CDR3: ASSLQGTNEKLF
D: TRBD2; V: TRBV10-1; CDR3: ASSESRTSVDEQF
D: TRBD1; V: TRBV5-5; CDR3: ASSDRGGSNEQF
D: NA; V: TRBV6-2/TRBV6-3; CDR3: ASSPPHWFSIAKNIQY
D: TRBD2; V: TRBV3-1; CDR3: ASSQTAGGPRNEQF
D: TRBD1; V: TRBV6-5; CDR3: ASSLGQEYYEQY
D: NA; V: TRBV11-2; CDR3: ASSLGVVRDSNQPQH
D: TRBD1; V: TRBV5-1; CDR3: ASSLIRTGMNTEAF
D: NA; V: TRBV29-1; CDR3: SVEVGQYEQY
D: NA; V: TRBV20-1; CDR3: SAIPLGADGYGYT
D: NA; V: TRBV9; CDR3: ASSASGGGGTEAF
D: NA; V: TRBV4-1; CDR3: AGSQDASGYT
D: TRBD2; V: TRBV6-1; CDR3: ASSRSVLAGGSTDTQY
D: NA; V: TRBV7-2; CDR3: ASSPDPFGYEQY
D: NA; V: TRBV10-3; CDR3: AIGTGNTQY
D: TRBD2; V: TRBV20-1; CDR3: SAGELSGGSPDNEQF
D: TRBD1; V: TRBV27; CDR3: ASSAGTGGQEGYT
D: TRBD1; V: TRBV6-5; CDR3: ASKGQGRETQY
D: TRBD2; V: TRBV29-1; CDR3: SVVAGGYTGELF
D: NA; V: TRBV6-1; CDR3: ASIEDEHYEQY
D: NA; V: TRBV4-2; CDR3: ASSQVQGAAVQETQY
D: NA; V: TRBV12-3/TRBV12-4; CDR3: ASSLSKGDQPLH
D: NA; V: TRBV3-1; CDR3: ASSQEVPYEQY
D: TRBD2; V: TRBV6-5; CDR3: ASSYAGQLAGGPRYNEQF
D: NA; V: TRBV7-8; CDR3: ASSLALGEGYT
D: NA; V: TRBV9; CDR3: ASSVVTEGDNQPQH
D: NA; V: TRBV10-3; CDR3: AISAVGEENEQF
D: NA; V: TRBV25-1; CDR3: ASSEGGQKSYEQY
D: TRBD2; V: TRBV6-6; CDR3: ASSYTSGTPGQSIQY
D: NA; V: TRBV5-6; CDR3: ASTLPSVGLDTQY
D: TRBD2; V: TRBV12-3/TRBV12-4; CDR3: ASSLAGGPHNEQY
D: TRBD1; V: TRBV19; CDR3: ASSEQGAEEQY
D: NA; V: TRBV27; CDR3: ASSLSRARDEQY
D: TRBD2; V: TRBV20-1; CDR3: GARLTSGNYEQY
D: NA; V: TRBV6-1; CDR3: ASRINQPQH
D: TRBD2; V: TRBV20-1; CDR3: SALRTSGRVLGYNEQF
D: NA; V: TRBV7-2; CDR3: ASSLTGYHTGELF
D: NA; V: TRBV11-2; CDR3: ASSPQSGRTDTQY
D: TRBD1; V: TRBV18; CDR3: ASSPGTDYNEKLF
D: TRBD2; V: TRBV4-1; CDR3: ASSWGRDWETQY
D: NA; V: TRBV12-5; CDR3: ASGFFSPGANVLT
D: NA; V: TRBV4-1; CDR3: ASSQEKRRAPYEQY
D: TRBD2; V: TRBV20-1; CDR3: SARGPSGVWGEQY
D: TRBD1; V: TRBV27; CDR3: ASSRDTGGTTNYGYT
D: NA; V: TRBV7-8; CDR3: ASIQDGGRGLNTEAF
D: TRBD2; V: TRBV29-1; CDR3: SDLAGETQY
D: TRBD1; V: TRBV7-9; CDR3: ASSSGQVNTEAF
D: NA; V: TRBV29-1; CDR3: SVGGGVNYGYT
D: TRBD2; V: TRBV2; CDR3: ASRKGLAGGRVDTQY
D: TRBD1; V: TRBV12-3/TRBV12-4; CDR3: ASSNGQGSSPLH
D: NA; V: TRBV10-3; CDR3: AIRAGVIGELF